This entry features one TCR beta chain sequence. These data are taken from a study of control samples from healthy donors and cancer patients. Sequencing used immunoSEQ multiplex PCR; TCRdb keeps in-frame clones, though not all of them. The sample has fewer than 150,000 clones; 75% to 95% are singletons. V gave up 2 bases and J gave up 0 bases, with 2 bases separating them. The CDR3 contains 13 residues. Per germline, CDR1 SGHAT and CDR2 FQNNGV. Sequencing input: blood. The J gene is TRBJ1-5, the V gene TRBV11-2; D ambiguous. The sequence was obtained from a man younger than 30 in good health. CDR3 residues: CASSLRSNQPQHF. DNA for the CDR3: TGTGCCAGCAGCTTACGTAGCAATCAGCCCCAGCATTTT. Full variable domain (rest looked up from reference TRBV11-2 and TRBJ1-5): EAGVAQSPRYKIIEKRQSVAFWCNPISGHATLYWYQQILGQGPKLLIQFQNNGVVDDSQLPKDRFSAERLKGVDSTLKIQPAKLEDSAVYLCASSLRSNQPQHFGDGTRLSIL.